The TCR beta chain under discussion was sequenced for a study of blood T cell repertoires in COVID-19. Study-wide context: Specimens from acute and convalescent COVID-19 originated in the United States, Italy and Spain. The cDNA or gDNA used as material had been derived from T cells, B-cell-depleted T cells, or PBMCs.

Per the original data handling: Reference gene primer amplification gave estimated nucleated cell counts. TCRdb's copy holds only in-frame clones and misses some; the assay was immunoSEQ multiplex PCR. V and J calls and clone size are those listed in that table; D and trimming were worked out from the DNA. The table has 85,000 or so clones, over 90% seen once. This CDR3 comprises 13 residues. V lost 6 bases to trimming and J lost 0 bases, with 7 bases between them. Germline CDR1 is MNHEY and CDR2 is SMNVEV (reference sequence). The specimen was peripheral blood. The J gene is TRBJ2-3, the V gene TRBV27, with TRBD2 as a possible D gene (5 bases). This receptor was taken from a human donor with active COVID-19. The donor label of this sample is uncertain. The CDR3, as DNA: TGTGCCAGCAGACGGGGTAGCACAGATACGCAGTATTTT. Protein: CASRRGSTDTQYF.